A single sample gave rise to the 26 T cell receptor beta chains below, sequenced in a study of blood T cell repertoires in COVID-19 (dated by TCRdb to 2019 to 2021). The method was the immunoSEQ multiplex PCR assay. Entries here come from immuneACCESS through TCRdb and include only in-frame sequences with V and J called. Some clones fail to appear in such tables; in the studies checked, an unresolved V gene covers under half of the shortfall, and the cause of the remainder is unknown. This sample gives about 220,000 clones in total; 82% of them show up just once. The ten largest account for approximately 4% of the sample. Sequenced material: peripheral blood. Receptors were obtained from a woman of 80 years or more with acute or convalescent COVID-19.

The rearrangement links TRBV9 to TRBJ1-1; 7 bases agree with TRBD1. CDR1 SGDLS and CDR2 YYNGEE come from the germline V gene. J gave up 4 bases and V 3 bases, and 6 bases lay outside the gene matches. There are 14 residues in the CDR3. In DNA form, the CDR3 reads TGTGCCAGCAGCGAGGACAGGACGGCCACTGAAGCTTTCTTT. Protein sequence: CASSEDRTATEAFF.

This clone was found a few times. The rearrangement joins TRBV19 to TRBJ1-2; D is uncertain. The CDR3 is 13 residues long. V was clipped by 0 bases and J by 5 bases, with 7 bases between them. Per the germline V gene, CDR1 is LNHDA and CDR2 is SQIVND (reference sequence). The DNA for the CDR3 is TGTGCCAGTAGTATAGATCAGTATTATGGCTACACCTTC. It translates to CASSIDQYYGYTF.

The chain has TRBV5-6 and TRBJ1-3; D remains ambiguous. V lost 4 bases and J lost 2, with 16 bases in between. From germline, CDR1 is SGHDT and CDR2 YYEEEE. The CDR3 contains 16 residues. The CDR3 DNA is TGTGCCAGCAGCCCGGGTCCCGCGGCGGCTGGAAACACCATATATTTT. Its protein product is CASSPGPAAAGNTIYF.

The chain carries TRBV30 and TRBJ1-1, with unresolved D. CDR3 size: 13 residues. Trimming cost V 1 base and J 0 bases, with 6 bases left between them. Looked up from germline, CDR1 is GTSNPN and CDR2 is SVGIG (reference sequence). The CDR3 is CAWSDLMNTEAFF. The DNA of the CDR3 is TGTGCCTGGAGTGACTTGATGAACACTGAAGCTTTCTTT.

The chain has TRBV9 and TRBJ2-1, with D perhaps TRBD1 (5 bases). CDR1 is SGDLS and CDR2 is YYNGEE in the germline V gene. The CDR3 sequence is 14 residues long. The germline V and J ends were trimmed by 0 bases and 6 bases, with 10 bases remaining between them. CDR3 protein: CASSVGGSANEQFF. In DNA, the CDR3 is TGTGCCAGCAGCGTAGGGGGCAGCGCCAATGAGCAGTTCTTC.

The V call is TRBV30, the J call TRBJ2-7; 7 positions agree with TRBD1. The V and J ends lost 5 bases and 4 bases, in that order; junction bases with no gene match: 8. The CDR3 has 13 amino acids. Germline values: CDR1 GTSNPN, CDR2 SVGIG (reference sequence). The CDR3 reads CAWATGVTYEQYF. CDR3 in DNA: TGTGCCTGGGCCACAGGGGTGACGTACGAGCAGTACTTC.

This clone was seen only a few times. CDR3 amino acids: CASSHPPGQVRDEKLFF. The CDR3 DNA reads as TGCGCCAGCAGCCATCCGCCGGGACAGGTCCGGGATGAAAAACTGTTTTTT. The V gene is TRBV4-1, the J gene TRBJ1-4; 8 bases align to TRBD1. Germline trimming cut 3 bases from V and 6 bases from J; bases unmatched to any gene: 12. CDR3 length equals 17 residues. Germline V CDR1 and CDR2: MGHRA, YSYEKL.

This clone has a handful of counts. The CDR3 bases are TGTGCCAGTAGTCCTTGGACAGGGGTGCTTCAGCAGTTCTTC. It translates to CASSPWTGVLQQFF. The J gene is TRBJ2-1, the V gene TRBV19; 9 bases agree with TRBD1. After removal of 5 bases from V and 11 bases from J, the junction contained 10 bases not matched to a gene. The germline CDR1 and CDR2 sequences are LNHDA and SQIVND (reference sequence). This CDR3 has 14 amino acids.

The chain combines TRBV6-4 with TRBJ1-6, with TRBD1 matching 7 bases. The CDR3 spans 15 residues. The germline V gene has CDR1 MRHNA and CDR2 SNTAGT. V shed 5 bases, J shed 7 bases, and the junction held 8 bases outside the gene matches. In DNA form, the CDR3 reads TGTGCCAGCAGTAAGGACAGGCAGGGGAATTCACCCCTCCACTTT. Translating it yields CASSKDRQGNSPLHF.

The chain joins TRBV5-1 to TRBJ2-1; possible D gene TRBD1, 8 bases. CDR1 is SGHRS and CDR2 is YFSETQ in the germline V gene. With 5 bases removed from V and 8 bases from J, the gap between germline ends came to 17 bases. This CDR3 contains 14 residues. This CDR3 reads CASRTGGEMDEQFF. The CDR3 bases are TGCGCCAGCAGAACAGGGGGGGAGATGGATGAGCAGTTCTTC.

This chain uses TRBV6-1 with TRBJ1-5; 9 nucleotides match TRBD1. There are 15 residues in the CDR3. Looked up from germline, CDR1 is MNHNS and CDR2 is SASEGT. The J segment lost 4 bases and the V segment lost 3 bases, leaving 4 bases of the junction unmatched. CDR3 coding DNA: TGTGCCAGCAGTGACGGGACAGGGCGGAATCAGCCCCAGCATTTT. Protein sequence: CASSDGTGRNQPQHF.

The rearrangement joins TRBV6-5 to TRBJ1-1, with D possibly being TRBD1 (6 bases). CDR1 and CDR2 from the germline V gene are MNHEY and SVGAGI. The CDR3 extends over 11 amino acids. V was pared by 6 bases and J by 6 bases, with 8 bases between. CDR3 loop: CASRTGSEAFF. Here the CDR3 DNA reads TGTGCCAGCAGGACAGGCTCTGAAGCTTTCTTT.

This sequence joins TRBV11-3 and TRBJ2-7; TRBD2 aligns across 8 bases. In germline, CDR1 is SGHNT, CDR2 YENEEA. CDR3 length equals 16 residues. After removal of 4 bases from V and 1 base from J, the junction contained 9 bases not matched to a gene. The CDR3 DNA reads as TGTGCCAGCAGCTCGATAAGGGGCGGGGGGTCCTACGAGCAGTACTTC. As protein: CASSSIRGGGSYEQYF.

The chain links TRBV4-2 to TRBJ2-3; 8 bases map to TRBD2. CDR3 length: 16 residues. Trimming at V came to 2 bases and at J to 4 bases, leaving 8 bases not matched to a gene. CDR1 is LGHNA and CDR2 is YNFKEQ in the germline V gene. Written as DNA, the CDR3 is TGTGCCAGCAGCCAAAGTAGCCGGGGGGGGGCAGATACGCAGTATTTT. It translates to CASSQSSRGGADTQYF.

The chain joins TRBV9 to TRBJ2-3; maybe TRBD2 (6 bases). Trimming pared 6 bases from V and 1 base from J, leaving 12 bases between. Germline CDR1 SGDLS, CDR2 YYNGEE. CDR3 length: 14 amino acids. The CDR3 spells CASTRWGGTDTQYF. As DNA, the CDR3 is TGTGCCAGCACCCGTTGGGGGGGCACAGATACGCAGTATTTT.

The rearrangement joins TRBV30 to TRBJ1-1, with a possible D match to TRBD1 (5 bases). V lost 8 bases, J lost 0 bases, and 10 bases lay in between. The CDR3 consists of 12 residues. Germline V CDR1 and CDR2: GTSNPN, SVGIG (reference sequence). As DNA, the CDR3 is TGTGCCAGCAACAGGATGAACACTGAAGCTTTCTTT. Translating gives CASNRMNTEAFF.

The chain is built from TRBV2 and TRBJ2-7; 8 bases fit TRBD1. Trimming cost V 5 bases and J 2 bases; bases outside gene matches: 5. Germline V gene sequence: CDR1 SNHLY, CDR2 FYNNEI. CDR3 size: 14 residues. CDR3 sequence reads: CASSTDRVTYEQYF. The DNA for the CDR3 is TGTGCCAGCAGTACGGACAGGGTGACCTACGAGCAGTACTTC. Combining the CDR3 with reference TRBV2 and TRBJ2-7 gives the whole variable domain EPEVTQTPSHQVTQMGQEVILRCVPISNHLYFYWYRQILGQKVEFLVSFYNNEISEKSEIFDDQFSVERPDGSNFTLKIRSTKLEDSAMYFCASSTDRVTYEQYFGPGTRLTVT.

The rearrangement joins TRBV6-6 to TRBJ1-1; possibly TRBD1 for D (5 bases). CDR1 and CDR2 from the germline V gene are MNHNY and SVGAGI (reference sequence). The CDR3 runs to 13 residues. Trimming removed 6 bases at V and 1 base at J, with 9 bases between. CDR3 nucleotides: TGTGCCAGCAGCCCGGGGGGGAACACTGAAGCTTTCTTT. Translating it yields CASSPGGNTEAFF.

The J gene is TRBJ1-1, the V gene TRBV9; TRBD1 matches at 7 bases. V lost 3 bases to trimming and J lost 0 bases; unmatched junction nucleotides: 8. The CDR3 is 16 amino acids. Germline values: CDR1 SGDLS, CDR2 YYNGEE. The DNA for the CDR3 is TGTGCCAGCAGCGCCCACAGGGGATCGCTGAACACTGAAGCTTTCTTT. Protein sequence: CASSAHRGSLNTEAFF.

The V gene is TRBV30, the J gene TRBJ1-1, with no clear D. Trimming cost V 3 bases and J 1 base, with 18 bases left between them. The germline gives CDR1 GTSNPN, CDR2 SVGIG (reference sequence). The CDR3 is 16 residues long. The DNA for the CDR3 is TGTGCCTGGAGCGCCACCCATACGAACGGGAACACTGAAGCTTTCTTT. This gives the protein CAWSATHTNGNTEAFF.

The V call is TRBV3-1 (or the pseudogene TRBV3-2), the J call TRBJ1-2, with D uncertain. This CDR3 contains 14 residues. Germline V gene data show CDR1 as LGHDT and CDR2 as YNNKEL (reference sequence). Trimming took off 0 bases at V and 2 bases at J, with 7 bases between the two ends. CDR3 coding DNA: TGTGCCAGCAGCCAAGAGTCCAGGAACTATGGCTACACCTTC. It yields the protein CASSQESRNYGYTF.

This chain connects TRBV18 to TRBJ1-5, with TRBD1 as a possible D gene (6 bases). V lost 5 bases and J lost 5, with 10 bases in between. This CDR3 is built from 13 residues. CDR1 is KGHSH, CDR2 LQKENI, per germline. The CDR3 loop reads CASSTAGDQPQHF. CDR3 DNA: TGTGCCAGCTCAACGGCAGGGGATCAGCCCCAGCATTTT.

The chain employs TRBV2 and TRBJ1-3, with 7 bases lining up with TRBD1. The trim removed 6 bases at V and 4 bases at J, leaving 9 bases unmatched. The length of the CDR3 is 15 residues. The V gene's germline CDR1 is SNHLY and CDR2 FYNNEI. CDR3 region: CASSHQTGPGNTIYF. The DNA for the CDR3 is TGTGCCAGCAGCCACCAGACAGGGCCCGGAAACACCATATATTTT.

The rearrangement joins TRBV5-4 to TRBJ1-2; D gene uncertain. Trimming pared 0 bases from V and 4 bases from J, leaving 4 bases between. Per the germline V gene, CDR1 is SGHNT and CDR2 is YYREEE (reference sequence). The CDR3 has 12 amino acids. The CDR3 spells CASSLDTYGYTF. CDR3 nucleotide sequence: TGTGCCAGCAGCTTGGACACCTATGGCTACACCTTC.

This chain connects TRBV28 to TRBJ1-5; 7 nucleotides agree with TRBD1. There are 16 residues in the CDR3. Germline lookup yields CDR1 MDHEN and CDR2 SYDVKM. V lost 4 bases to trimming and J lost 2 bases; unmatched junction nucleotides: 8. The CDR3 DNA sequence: TGTGCCAGCAGTTGGGAACAGGGGTTTGGCAATCAGCCCCAGCATTTT. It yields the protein CASSWEQGFGNQPQHF. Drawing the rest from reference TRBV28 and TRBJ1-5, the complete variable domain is DVKVTQSSRYLVKRTGEKVFLECVQDMDHENMFWYRQDPGLGLRLIYFSYDVKMKEKGDIPEGYSVSREKKERFSLILESASTNQTSMYLCASSWEQGFGNQPQHFGDGTRLSIL.

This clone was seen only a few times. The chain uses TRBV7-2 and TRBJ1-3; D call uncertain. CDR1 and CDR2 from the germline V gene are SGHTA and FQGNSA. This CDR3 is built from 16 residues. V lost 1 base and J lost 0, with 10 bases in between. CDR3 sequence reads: CASSLVMRSSGNTIYF. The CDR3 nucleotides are TGTGCCAGCAGCTTAGTCATGAGGAGCTCTGGAAACACCATATATTTT.